This T cell receptor (beta chain) appears in the sequencing data of a study of spatial heterogeneity in lung cancer. About the study: The mean occurrence of each unique TCR and UMI combination in raw reads exceeded 8.5. Notes on the study in general: Ubiquitous, expanded tumor-derived TCRs were more frequently observed in blood at resection than at follow-up.

Carried by each TCR cDNA molecule was a unique molecular identifier. TCRdb processed the 5' RACE reads anew with MiXCR; each CDR3 protein has one entry. The sample records under 150,000 distinct CDR3 sequences, 10% to 15% being singletons. Described time point: blood at routine non-recurrence follow-up after resection. Unsorted whole RNA of tumor, nontumor lung or frozen PBMC was sequenced. The table lists this clonotype with a few counts. Its cognate antigen is unknown. With V trimmed by 3 bases and J by 2 bases, 15 bases remained unmatched. The germline V gene has CDR1 KGHDR and CDR2 SFDVKD. The length of the CDR3 is 20 residues.

The chain carries TRBV24-1 and TRBJ2-5; 12 nucleotides line up with TRBD2. The source of this sequence is a male donor with early-stage non-small cell lung cancer. Specimen: PBMCs, collected at follow-up. CDR3 loop: CATSDPPRLAGVRIQETQYF. CDR3 sequence (DNA): TGTGCCACCAGTGATCCCCCGCGACTAGCGGGGGTCCGGATTCAAGAGACCCAGTACTTC.